These 18 T cell receptor beta chains were sequenced from one sample in a study of shared clonotypes between healthy human individuals. Method: immunoSEQ multiplex PCR; TCRdb's copy keeps in-frame clones and lacks some. The data hold about 2.4 million clones, with 93% observed a single time. Specimen: naive CD4+ T cells from PBMCs. The subset denotes: CD45RA+ positively selected. The receptors stem from a man aged 18 to 35 in good health. Some clones in this sample may be carry-over from other donors' samples.

Comments on this clone: One end of the junction fails to match germline, which may point to a read error. The CDR3 here is CASSPSQGSFNEQFF. As DNA, the CDR3 is TGTGCCAGCTCACCCTCACAGGGGTCCTTCAATGAGCAGTTCTTC. The V and J genes are TRBV18 and TRBJ2-1; 7 positions match TRBD1. CDR1 KGHSH and CDR2 LQKENI come from the germline V gene. The CDR3 covers 15 residues. Complete variable domain (other parts from reference TRBV18 and TRBJ2-1): NAGVMQNPRHLVRRRGQEARLRCSPMKGHSHVYWYRQLPEEGLKFMVYLQKENIIDESGMPKERFSAEFPKEGPSILRIQQVVRGDSAAYFCASSPSQGSFNEQFFGPGTRLTVL.

The chain joins TRBV6-1 to TRBJ1-1; possible D gene TRBD1, 5 bases. Between the trimmed V and J ends, which lost 4 bases and 1 base, there was a span of 10 bases. In germline, CDR1 is MNHNS, CDR2 SASEGT. The CDR3 totals 14 residues. CDR3 sequence: CASSVGAKNTEAFF. CDR3 bases: TGTGCCAGCAGTGTCGGGGCGAAGAACACTGAAGCTTTCTTT.

The chain joins TRBV7-9 to TRBJ2-5, with 9 bases fitting TRBD2. The CDR3 is made up of 16 amino acids. V gave up 5 bases and J gave up 4 bases; unmatched junction bases: 11. CDR1 is SEHNR, CDR2 FQNEAQ, per germline (reference sequence). CDR3 DNA: TGTGCCAGCAGCCGAGCCGGACTAGCGAGCTCAGAGACCCAGTACTTC. This gives the protein CASSRAGLASSETQYF.

This clone was found once. This chain joins TRBV28 and TRBJ2-1; a weak D match, TRBD2 (7 bases). The CDR3 runs 11 residues. Trimming left V 10 bases short and J 15 bases short, with 19 bases between. From germline, CDR1 is MDHEN and CDR2 SYDVKM. The CDR3 sequence is CATAYSGEGFF. The CDR3 nucleotides read TGTGCCACCGCCTACTCAGGGGAGGGGTTCTTC.

V usage is TRBV10-2 and J usage is TRBJ2-3; no clear D gene. The CDR3 has 14 amino acids. V was trimmed by 4 bases and J by 0 bases, leaving 8 bases between them. Germline V CDR1 and CDR2: WSHSY, SAAADI. In DNA form, the CDR3 reads TGCGCCAGCAGTGGTGGGCTTAGCACAGATACGCAGTATTTT. Translation gives CASSGGLSTDTQYF.

The CDR3 loop reads CASFGGTETQYF. CDR3 sequence (DNA): TGTGCCAGTTTCGGTGGGACGGAGACCCAGTACTTC. This chain joins TRBV28 and TRBJ2-5; D may match TRBD1 or TRBD2 (5 bases each). This CDR3 has 12 residues. The ends were cut back, 9 bases at V and 5 bases at J, with 13 bases in the middle. Germline CDR1 is MDHEN and CDR2 is SYDVKM.

This chain joins TRBV6-5 and TRBJ1-5, with 10 bases that match TRBD1. CDR1 and CDR2 from the germline V gene are MNHEY and SVGAGI. V dropped 6 bases and J dropped 7; count of bases not matched to a gene: 6. CDR3 length equals 14 residues. The CDR3 sequence: CASRLGQGVQPQHF. The CDR3 nucleotides are TGTGCCAGCAGACTCGGACAGGGGGTACAGCCCCAGCATTTT.

The chain couples TRBV30 to TRBJ1-2; 7 bases map to TRBD1. The CDR3 length is 15 residues. Looked up from germline, CDR1 is GTSNPN and CDR2 is SVGIG (reference sequence). With V trimmed by 3 bases and J by 4 bases, 11 bases remained unmatched. The CDR3 region has the DNA TGTGCCTGGAGAGGCCGGACAGGCCTAATCTATGGCTACACCTTC. Amino acids: CAWRGRTGLIYGYTF.

V gene TRBV27 combines with J gene TRBJ1-2; 7 bases are a match to TRBD1. The CDR3 covers 14 residues. CDR1 and CDR2 from the germline V gene are MNHEY and SMNVEV (reference sequence). V was clipped by 4 bases and J by 8 bases; unmatched bases: 10. In nucleotides, the CDR3 is TGTGCCAGCAGTTCGCTCGACAGGGCGAGGGGCTACACCTTC. Its protein is CASSSLDRARGYTF.

This chain connects TRBV4-2 to TRBJ2-5; D may be TRBD1 (5 bases). Trimming stripped 3 bases from V and 1 base from J, with 12 bases between. Germline V gene lookup returns CDR1 LGHNA and CDR2 YNFKEQ. CDR3 size: 15 residues. The CDR3 protein is CASSQAQGFQETQYF. The CDR3 DNA sequence: TGTGCCAGCAGCCAGGCTCAGGGCTTCCAAGAGACCCAGTACTTC.

This chain connects TRBV28 to TRBJ1-5, with D perhaps TRBD1 (5 bases). The CDR3 extends over 12 amino acids. V lost 9 bases, J lost 9 bases, and 15 bases lay in between. CDR1 MDHEN and CDR2 SYDVKM come from the germline V gene. The CDR3 loop is CASTGGLGPQHF. CDR3 coding DNA: TGTGCCAGTACAGGTGGGCTGGGGCCCCAGCATTTT.

CDR3 nucleotide sequence: TGTGCCAGCAGTTTAAGTACGCCCCTTGACCTGAATGAGCAGTTCTTC. It encodes CASSLSTPLDLNEQFF. The chain employs TRBV28 and TRBJ2-1; no clear D gene. CDR1 and CDR2 from the germline V gene are MDHEN and SYDVKM. The CDR3 runs 16 residues. V lost 2 bases and J 7 bases, leaving 18 bases between the germline ends. The whole variable domain, remainder taken from reference TRBV28 and TRBJ2-1, is DVKVTQSSRYLVKRTGEKVFLECVQDMDHENMFWYRQDPGLGLRLIYFSYDVKMKEKGDIPEGYSVSREKKERFSLILESASTNQTSMYLCASSLSTPLDLNEQFFGPGTRLTVL.

The chain recombines TRBV28 with TRBJ2-6; D remains unclear. CDR1 and CDR2 (germline): MDHEN, SYDVKM. The CDR3 is 14 residues long. Trimming took 7 bases from V and 1 from J, leaving 8 bases between them. This CDR3 reads CASTRRSGANVLTF. CDR3 DNA: TGTGCCAGCACCAGGCGATCTGGGGCCAACGTCCTGACTTTC.

The J gene is TRBJ1-1, the V gene TRBV10-3; D not certain. Looked up from germline, CDR1 is ENHRY and CDR2 is SYGVKD. This CDR3 has 14 amino acids. The germline V and J ends were trimmed by 6 bases and 3 bases, with 14 bases remaining between them. Here the CDR3 reads CAIRLLDIDTEAFF. DNA of the CDR3: TGTGCCATCAGGCTGCTGGATATTGACACTGAAGCTTTCTTT.

The V and J genes are TRBV18 and TRBJ1-1; D perhaps matches TRBD1 (6 bases). Trimming cost V 0 bases and J 5 bases, with 10 bases left between them. CDR1 and CDR2 from the germline V gene are KGHSH and LQKENI. The CDR3 runs to 14 residues. The CDR3 DNA follows: TGTGCCAGCTCACCACCACAGGGTCGTACTGAAGCTTTCTTT. Protein product: CASSPPQGRTEAFF.

Turning to this clone: Other DNA sequences in the sample encode the same CDR3. The rearrangement joins TRBV30 to TRBJ2-7; D is perhaps TRBD2 (5 bases). This CDR3 is 13 amino acids long. The V end was cut by 2 bases, the J end by 2 bases, with 10 bases between. Germline V CDR1 and CDR2: GTSNPN, SVGIG (reference sequence). The CDR3 DNA is TGTGCCTGGAGTACCGGGATCACCTACGAGCAGTACTTC. Translated, it gives CAWSTGITYEQYF.

The chain links TRBV28 to TRBJ1-4; D is unresolved. V lost 4 bases, J lost 2 bases, and 8 bases lay in between. CDR3 length: 14 amino acids. Germline-derived CDR1 and CDR2 are MDHEN and SYDVKM. This CDR3 reads CASSSPGTNEKLFF. The CDR3, as DNA: TGTGCCAGCAGTTCTCCGGGGACTAATGAAAAACTGTTTTTT.

With regard to this clone: The sample holds other DNA sequences that translate to the same CDR3. The chain uses TRBV10-3 and TRBJ2-5, with 8 bases that match TRBD1. After removal of 0 bases from V and 5 bases from J, the junction contained 5 bases not matched to a gene. Germline V gives CDR1 ENHRY, CDR2 SYGVKD. The CDR3 length is 15 residues. This CDR3 is CAISESGQGRETQYF. DNA for the CDR3: TGTGCCATCAGTGAGTCAGGACAGGGTCGGGAGACCCAGTACTTC.